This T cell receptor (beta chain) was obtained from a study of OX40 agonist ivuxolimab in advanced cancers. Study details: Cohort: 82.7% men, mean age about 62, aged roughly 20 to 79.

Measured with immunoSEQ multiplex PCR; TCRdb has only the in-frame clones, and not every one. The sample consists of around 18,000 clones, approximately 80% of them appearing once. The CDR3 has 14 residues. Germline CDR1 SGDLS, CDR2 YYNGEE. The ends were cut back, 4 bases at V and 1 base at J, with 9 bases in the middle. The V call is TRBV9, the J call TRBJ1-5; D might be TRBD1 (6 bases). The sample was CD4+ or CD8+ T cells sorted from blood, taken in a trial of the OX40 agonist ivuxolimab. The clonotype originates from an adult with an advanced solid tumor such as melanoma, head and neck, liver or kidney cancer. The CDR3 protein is CASSRGGSNQPQHF. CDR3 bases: TGTGCCAGCAGCCGAGGGGGAAGCAATCAGCCCCAGCATTTT. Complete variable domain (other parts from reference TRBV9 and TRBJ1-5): DSGVTQTPKHLITATGQRVTLRCSPRSGDLSVYWYQQSLDQGLQFLIQYYNGEERAKGNILERFSAQQFPDLHSELNLSSLELGDSALYFCASSRGGSNQPQHFGDGTRLSIL.